This T cell receptor beta chain emerged from a study of CD8 T cells in Susac syndrome. Random hexamers were used to reverse transcribe the RNA input (about 0.5 to 1 ug). Amplification of TCR beta CDR3 spanned 54 Vbeta and 13 Jbeta via immunoSEQ multiplex PCR. TCRdb reprocessed the immunoSEQ multiplex PCR reads via MiXCR and lists one record per CDR3 protein. Altogether approximately 160,000 distinct CDR3 sequences are present, 80% to 95% being singletons, with the ten largest covering more than 0.13%. Negative isolation yielded CD4+ and CD8+ T cells, and FACS enriched TEMRA cells. This clonotype has only one observation. The length of the CDR3 is 15 residues. Germline CDR1 SGHTA, CDR2 FQGNSA. The V and J ends lost 3 bases and 7 bases respectively, with 15 bases between them.

Sequencing input: CD4+ T cells from PBMCs. J is TRBJ2-2 and V is TRBV7-2, with D possibly being TRBD2 (6 bases). The sequence was collected from a human donor in good health. The CDR3 reads CASSFGTHVVGELFF. CDR3 nucleotides: TGTGCCAGCAGCTTTGGGACTCACGTTGTCGGGGAGCTGTTTTTT.